This entry concerns a single T cell receptor beta chain. Its antigen is undetermined. Profiling relied on immunoSEQ multiplex PCR, and the TCRdb table lists in-frame clones only, not all of them. This sample yields more than 65,000 clones, of which around 90% are seen a single time; around 0.36% belongs to the top ten. The data were taken from a study of graft-versus-host responses after intestinal transplantation. Study summary: Once they had received anti-thymocyte globulin induction, all recipients took tacrolimus and steroids for approximately three years. Study observations and caveats: The study found high graft-versus-host to host-versus-graft clonal ratios in allografts of patients with graft-donor T cell macrochimerism. Circulating GvH clone levels at their peak were associated with HvG declines (early post-transplant).

Germline V gene sequence: CDR1 SGHTA, CDR2 FQGTGA. The CDR3 totals 15 residues. Trimming removed 1 base from V and 5 bases from J, with 12 bases in between. V and J are TRBV7-3 and TRBJ2-1; TRBD2 is a possible D gene (6 bases). Source: unstimulated CD8+ T cells sorted from spleen or lymph node cells, taken before transplant. The source of this sequence is a human donor who was the organ donor for an intestinal transplant. CDR3 in DNA: TGTGCCAGCAGCTTAATTCGACGGGGGAACAATGAGCAGTTCTTC. Protein sequence: CASSLIRRGNNEQFF.